This record covers a single TCR beta chain. Its antigen is currently not known. Base qualities were left out, and no much larger clone turns up one base away. The data derive from a study of blood T cell repertoires in COVID-19 (TCRdb year 2020). Broadly, across the study: For ImmuneRACE Cohort 3, a participant was defined as recovered based on two consecutive negative NP/OP PCR tests, clearance by a healthcare professional, or resolution of symptoms. Collaborator samples came from the United States, Italy and Spain and covered acute and convalescent phases of COVID-19. The prospective study material was composed of cDNA or gDNA derived from T cells, B-cell-depleted T cells, or PBMCs. The dataset comprised deeply sampled blood TCRbeta repertoires from subjects exposed to, actively infected with, or recovered from COVID-19. A freely available public database, intended as a resource for researchers studying the immune response to SARS-CoV-2, is where the repertoires were released. Samples came from the ongoing ImmuneRACE study (first 160 participants) plus 1,254 subjects from 6 global collaborators. Nearly every sample came with metadata listing a de-identified subject ID, COVID-19 status, age in years and sex. Where available, HLA class I and class II types were taken from metadata supplied by the sample provider and were not determined by assay-based typing. Study-wide findings and limitations: The amount of clinical and demographic metadata varied by source and participant and was provided uncurated.

In the prospective study, participants were about 18 to 89 years old, resided in around 25 geographic areas of the United States, and were enrolled through a virtual design. In the prospective study, participants were assigned to cohorts based on the clinical history participants reported in a screening survey and a study questionnaire. In the prospective study, mobile phlebotomists collected whole blood, serum and a nasopharyngeal or oropharyngeal swab from each participant. Additional blood draws and questionnaires over an approximately 2-month period could optionally be provided by prospective study participants. Before DNA extraction, prospective study blood samples were shipped either frozen or at room temperature. CDR3 length: 18 amino acids, cysteine to phenylalanine. The read is trimmed to its CDR3 DNA, 54 bases read in frame from base 1. The immunoSEQ Assay, a bias-controlled multiplex PCR, was used to amplify TCRbeta CDR3 regions from genomic DNA. The source study handled its data this way. The number of nucleated cells in each sample was estimated by amplification of reference gene primers within the assay. To quantify the absolute abundance of each unique TCRbeta CDR3 rearrangement, sequence reads were collapsed and filtered. For each sample, productive Simpson clonality was calculated by taking the square root of Simpson's diversity index across productive rearrangements. The table comes from immuneACCESS by way of TCRdb, which keeps in-frame sequences with V and J called. Part of the clones is missing from these tables; in studies checked, under half for an unresolved V gene and the rest for unknown reasons. The V and J calls and clone size come from that table; D and trimming were worked out from the DNA. Here the sample has about 360,000 clones; around 87% occur a single time. Approximately 1.9% of the sample is taken by the ten largest.

The rearranged chain carries TRBV21-1 and TRBJ2-3; the table's D call of TRBD2 was not tested on the DNA. TRBV21-1 is a documented pseudogene. This clonotype was sampled from a man aged 35 to 55 in a cohort exposed to, infected with or recovered from COVID-19 (not recorded which). Sequenced sample: PBMCs or T cells enriched from blood (not recorded which). CDR3 reads: CASSKQASTRELTDTQYF. DNA sequence: TGTGCCAGCAGCAAGCAAGCTAGTACGAGGGAACTCACAGATACGCAGTATTTT.